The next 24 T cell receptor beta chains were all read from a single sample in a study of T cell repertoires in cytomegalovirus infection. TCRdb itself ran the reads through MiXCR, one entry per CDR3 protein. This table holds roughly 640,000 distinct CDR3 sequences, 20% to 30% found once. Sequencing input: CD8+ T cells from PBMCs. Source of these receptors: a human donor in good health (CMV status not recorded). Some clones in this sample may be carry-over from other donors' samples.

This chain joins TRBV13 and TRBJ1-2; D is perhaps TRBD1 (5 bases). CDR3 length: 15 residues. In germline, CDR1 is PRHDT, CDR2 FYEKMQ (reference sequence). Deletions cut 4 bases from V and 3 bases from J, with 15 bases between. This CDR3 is CASSSGRGTDYGYTF. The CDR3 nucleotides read TGTGCCAGCAGCTCCGGGCGCGGGACTGACTATGGCTACACCTTC.

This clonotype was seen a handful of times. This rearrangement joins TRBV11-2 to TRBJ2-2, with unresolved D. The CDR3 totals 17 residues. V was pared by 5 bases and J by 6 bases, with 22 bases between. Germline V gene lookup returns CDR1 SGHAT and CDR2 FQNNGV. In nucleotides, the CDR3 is TGTGCCAGCAGCCCAGAGCCCCCTTCACTTGTGGCCGGGGAGCTGTTTTTT. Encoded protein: CASSPEPPSLVAGELFF.

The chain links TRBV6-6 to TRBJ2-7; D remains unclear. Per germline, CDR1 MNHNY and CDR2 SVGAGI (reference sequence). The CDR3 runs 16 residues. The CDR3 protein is CASRYSRAPYSYEQYV. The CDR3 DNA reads TGTGCCAGCAGATACTCTAGGGCCCCTTATTCTTACGAGCAGTACGTC.

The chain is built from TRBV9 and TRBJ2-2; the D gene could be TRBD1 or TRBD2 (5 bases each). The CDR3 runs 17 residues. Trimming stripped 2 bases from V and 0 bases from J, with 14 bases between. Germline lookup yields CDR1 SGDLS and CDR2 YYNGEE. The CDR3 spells CASSVGDLVPNTGELFF. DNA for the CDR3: TGTGCCAGCAGCGTGGGGGACCTAGTCCCGAACACCGGGGAGCTGTTTTTT.

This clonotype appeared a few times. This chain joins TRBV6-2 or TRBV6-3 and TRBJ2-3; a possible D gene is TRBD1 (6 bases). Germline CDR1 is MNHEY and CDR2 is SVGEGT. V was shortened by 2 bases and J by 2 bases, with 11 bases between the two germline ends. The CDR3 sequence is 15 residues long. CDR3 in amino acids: CASSYVQGNTDTQYF. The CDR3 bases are TGTGCCAGCAGTTACGTTCAGGGGAACACAGATACGCAGTATTTT.

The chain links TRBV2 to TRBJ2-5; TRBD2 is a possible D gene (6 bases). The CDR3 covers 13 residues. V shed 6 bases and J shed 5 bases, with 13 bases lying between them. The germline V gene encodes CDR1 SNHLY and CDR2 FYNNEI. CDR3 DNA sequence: TGTGCCAGCAGCTGGTGGGGGGATGAGACCCAGTACTTC. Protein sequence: CASSWWGDETQYF.

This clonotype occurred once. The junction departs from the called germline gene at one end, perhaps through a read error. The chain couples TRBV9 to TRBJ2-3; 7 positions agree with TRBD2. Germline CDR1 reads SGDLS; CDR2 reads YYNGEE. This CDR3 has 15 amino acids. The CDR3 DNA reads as TGTGCCAACAGCCTCGTGGGGAGGGGCACAGATACGCAGTATTTT. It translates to CANSLVGRGTDTQYF.

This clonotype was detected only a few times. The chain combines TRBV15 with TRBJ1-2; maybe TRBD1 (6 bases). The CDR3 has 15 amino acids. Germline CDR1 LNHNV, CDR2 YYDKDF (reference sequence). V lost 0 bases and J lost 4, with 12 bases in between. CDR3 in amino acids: CATSRERTDFYGYTF. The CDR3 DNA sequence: TGTGCCACCAGCAGAGAGAGGACAGACTTCTATGGCTACACCTTC. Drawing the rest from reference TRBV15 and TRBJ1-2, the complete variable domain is DAMVIQNPRYQVTQFGKPVTLSCSQTLNHNVMYWYQQKSSQAPKLLFHYYDKDFNNEADTPDNFQSRRPNTSFCFLDIRSPGLGDTAMYLCATSRERTDFYGYTFGSGTRLTVV.

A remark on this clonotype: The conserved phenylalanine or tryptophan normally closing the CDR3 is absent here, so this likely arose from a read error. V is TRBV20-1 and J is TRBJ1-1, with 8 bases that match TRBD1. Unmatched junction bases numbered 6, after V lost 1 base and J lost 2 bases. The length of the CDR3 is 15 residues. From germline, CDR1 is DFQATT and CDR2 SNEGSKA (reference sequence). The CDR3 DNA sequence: TGCAGTGCTAGAGGGCAGGGGGCGGGAAACACTGAAGCTTTCTCT. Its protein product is CSARGQGAGNTEAFS.

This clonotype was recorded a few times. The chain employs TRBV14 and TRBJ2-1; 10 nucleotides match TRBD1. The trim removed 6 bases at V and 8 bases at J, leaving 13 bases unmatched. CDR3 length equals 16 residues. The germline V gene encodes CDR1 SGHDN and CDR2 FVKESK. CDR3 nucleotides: TGTGCCAGCAGATACGGACCGGGACAGGGGCGCGATGAGCAGTTCTTC. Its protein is CASRYGPGQGRDEQFF.

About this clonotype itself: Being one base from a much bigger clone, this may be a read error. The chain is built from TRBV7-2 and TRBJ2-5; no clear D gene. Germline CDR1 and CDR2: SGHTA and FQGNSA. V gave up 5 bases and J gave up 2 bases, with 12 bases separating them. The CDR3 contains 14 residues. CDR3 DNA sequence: TGTGCCAGCAGCGTGTCAGACCTACAAGAGACCCAGTACTTC. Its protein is CASSVSDLQETQYF.

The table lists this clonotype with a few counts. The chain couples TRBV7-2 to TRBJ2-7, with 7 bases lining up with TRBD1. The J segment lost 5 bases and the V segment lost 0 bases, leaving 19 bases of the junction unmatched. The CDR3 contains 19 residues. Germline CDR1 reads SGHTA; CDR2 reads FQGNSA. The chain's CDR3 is CASSLALGPLTGREDEQYF. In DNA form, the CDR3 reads TGTGCCAGCAGCTTAGCGCTCGGTCCCCTGACAGGGAGAGAGGACGAGCAGTACTTC.

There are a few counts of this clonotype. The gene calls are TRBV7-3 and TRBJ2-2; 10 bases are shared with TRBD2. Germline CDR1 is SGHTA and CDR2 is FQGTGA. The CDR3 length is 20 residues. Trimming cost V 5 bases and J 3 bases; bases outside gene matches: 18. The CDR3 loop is CASSPTGLAGDPMHTGELFF. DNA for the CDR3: TGTGCCAGCAGCCCTACGGGTCTAGCGGGGGATCCCATGCACACCGGGGAGCTGTTTTTT.

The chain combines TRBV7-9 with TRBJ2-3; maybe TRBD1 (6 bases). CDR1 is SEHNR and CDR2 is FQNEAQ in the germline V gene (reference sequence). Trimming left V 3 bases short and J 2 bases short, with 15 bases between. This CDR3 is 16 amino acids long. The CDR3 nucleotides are TGTGCCAGCAGCTTCCCCGGGACACCCTACACAGATACGCAGTATTTT. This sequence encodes CASSFPGTPYTDTQYF. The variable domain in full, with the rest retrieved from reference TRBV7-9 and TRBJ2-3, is DTGVSQNPRHKITKRGQNVTFRCDPISEHNRLYWYRQTLGQGPEFLTYFQNEAQLEKSRLLSDRFSAERPKGSFSTLEIQRTEQGDSAMYLCASSFPGTPYTDTQYFGPGTRLTVL.

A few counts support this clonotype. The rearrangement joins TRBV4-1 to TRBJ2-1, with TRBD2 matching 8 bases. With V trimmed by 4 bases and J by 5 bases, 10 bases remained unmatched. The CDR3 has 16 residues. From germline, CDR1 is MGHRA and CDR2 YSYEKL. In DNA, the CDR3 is TGCGCCAGCAGCCCTAGCTCGGGGGGGTTTAACAATGAGCAGTTCTTC. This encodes CASSPSSGGFNNEQFF.

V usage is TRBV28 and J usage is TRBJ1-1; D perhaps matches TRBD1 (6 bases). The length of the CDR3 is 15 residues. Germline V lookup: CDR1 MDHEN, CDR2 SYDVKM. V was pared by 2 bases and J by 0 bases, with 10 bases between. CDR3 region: CASSLIPGVNTEAFF. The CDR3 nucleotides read TGTGCCAGCAGTTTAATACCAGGGGTGAACACTGAAGCTTTCTTT.

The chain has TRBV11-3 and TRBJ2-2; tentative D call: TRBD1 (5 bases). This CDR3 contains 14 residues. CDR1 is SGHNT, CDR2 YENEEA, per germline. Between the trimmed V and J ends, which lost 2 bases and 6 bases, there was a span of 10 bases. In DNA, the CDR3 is TGTGCCAGCAGCTTAAACAGGAGAGCCGGGGAGCTGTTTTTT. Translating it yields CASSLNRRAGELFF.

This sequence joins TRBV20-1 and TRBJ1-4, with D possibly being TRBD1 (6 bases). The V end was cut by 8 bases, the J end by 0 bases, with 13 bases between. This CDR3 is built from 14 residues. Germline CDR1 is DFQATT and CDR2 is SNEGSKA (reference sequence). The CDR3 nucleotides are TGCAGTTACCGACAGGTTGCAACTAATGAAAAACTGTTTTTT. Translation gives CSYRQVATNEKLFF.

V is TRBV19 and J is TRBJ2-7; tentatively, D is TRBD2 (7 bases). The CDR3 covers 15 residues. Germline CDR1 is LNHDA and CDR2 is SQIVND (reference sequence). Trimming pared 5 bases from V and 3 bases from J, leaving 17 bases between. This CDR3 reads CASSVIAGAYYEQYV. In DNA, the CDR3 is TGTGCCAGTAGTGTTATTGCGGGGGCCTACTACGAGCAGTACGTC.

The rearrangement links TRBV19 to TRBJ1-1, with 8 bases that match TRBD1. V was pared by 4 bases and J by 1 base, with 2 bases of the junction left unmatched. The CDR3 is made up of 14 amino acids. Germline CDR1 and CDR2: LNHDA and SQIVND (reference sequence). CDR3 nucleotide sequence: TGTGCCAGTAGTAGAGACAGGGGGAACACTGAAGCTTTCTTT. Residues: CASSRDRGNTEAFF.

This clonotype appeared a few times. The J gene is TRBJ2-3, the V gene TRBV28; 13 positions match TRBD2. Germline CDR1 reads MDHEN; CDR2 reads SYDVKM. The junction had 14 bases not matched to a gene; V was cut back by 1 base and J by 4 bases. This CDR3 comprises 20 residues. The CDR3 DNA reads TGTGCCAGCAGTTTATCCCCCGACCCACTAGCGGGGGGGCTTGCAGATACGCAGTATTTT. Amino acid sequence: CASSLSPDPLAGGLADTQYF.

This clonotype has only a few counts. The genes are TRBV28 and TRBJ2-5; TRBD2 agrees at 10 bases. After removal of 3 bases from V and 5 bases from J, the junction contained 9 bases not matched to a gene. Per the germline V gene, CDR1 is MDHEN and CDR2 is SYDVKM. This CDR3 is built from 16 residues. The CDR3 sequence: CASSFSGGAVWETQYF. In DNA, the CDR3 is TGTGCCAGCAGTTTCAGCGGGGGGGCCGTCTGGGAGACCCAGTACTTC.

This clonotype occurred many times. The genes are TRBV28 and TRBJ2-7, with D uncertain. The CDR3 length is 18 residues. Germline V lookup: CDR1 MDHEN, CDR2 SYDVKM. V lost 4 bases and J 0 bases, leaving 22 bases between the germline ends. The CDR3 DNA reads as TGTGCCAGCAGTTCTTTCCTGGGTCAACAGAACGACTCCTACGAGCAGTACGTC. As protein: CASSSFLGQQNDSYEQYV.

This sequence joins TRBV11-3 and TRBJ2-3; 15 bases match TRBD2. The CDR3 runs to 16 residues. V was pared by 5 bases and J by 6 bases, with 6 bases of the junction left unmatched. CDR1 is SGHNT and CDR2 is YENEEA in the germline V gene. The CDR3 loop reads CASSRGLAGGSDTQYF. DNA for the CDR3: TGTGCCAGCAGCCGGGGACTAGCGGGGGGTTCGGATACGCAGTATTTT.